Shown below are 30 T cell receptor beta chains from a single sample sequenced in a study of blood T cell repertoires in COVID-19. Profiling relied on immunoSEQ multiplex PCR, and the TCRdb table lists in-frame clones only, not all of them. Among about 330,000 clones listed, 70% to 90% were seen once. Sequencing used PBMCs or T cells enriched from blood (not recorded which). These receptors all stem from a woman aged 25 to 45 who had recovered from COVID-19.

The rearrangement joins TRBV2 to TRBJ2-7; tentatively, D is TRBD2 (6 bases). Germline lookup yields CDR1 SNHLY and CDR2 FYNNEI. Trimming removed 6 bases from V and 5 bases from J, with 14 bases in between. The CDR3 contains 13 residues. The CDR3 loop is CASRPSWGDEQYF. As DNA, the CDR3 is TGTGCCAGCAGACCCTCGTGGGGGGACGAGCAGTACTTC. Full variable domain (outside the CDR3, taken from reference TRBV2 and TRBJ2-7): EPEVTQTPSHQVTQMGQEVILRCVPISNHLYFYWYRQILGQKVEFLVSFYNNEISEKSEIFDDQFSVERPDGSNFTLKIRSTKLEDSAMYFCASRPSWGDEQYFGPGTRLTVT.

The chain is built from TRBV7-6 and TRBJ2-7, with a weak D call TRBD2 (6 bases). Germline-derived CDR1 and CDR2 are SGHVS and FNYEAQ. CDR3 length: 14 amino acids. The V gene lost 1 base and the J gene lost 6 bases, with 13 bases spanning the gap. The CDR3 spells CASSLGVRGGEQYF. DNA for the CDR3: TGTGCCAGCAGCTTAGGGGTACGGGGAGGCGAGCAGTACTTC.

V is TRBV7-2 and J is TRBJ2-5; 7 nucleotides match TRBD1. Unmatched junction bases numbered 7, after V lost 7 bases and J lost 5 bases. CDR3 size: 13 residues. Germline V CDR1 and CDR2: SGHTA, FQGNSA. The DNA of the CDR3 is TGTGCCAGCAATAGGGGGCGTTCGGAGACCCAGTACTTC. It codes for CASNRGRSETQYF.

The CDR3 sequence is CASSSGTGGVYGYTF. The DNA of the CDR3 is TGTGCCAGCAGTTCCGGGACAGGGGGTGTCTATGGCTACACCTTC. This chain links TRBV27 with TRBJ1-2; the match to TRBD1 covers 11 bases. The CDR3 runs 15 residues. Germline V gene lookup returns CDR1 MNHEY and CDR2 SMNVEV (reference sequence). V shed 4 bases and J 4 bases; nucleotides not matched to a gene: 5.

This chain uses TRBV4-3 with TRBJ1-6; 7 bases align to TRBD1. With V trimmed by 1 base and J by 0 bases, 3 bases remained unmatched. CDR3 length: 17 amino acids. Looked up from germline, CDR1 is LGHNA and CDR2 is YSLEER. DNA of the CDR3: TGCGCCAGCAGCCAAGCCGCAGGGGGCTCCTATAATTCACCCCTCCACTTT. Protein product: CASSQAAGGSYNSPLHF.

CDR3 sequence reads: CASSAQVISGNTIYF. The CDR3 DNA sequence: TGTGCCAGCAGCGCACAGGTGATCTCTGGAAACACCATATATTTT. This chain joins TRBV7-9 and TRBJ1-3; D perhaps matches TRBD1 (5 bases). This CDR3 region has 15 residues. Germline CDR1 is SEHNR and CDR2 is FQNEAQ (reference sequence). Trimming cost V 5 bases and J 0 bases, with 11 bases left between them. Supplemented by reference TRBV7-9 and TRBJ1-3, the full variable domain reads DTGVSQNPRHKITKRGQNVTFRCDPISEHNRLYWYRQTLGQGPEFLTYFQNEAQLEKSRLLSDRFSAERPKGSFSTLEIQRTEQGDSAMYLCASSAQVISGNTIYFGEGSWLTVV.

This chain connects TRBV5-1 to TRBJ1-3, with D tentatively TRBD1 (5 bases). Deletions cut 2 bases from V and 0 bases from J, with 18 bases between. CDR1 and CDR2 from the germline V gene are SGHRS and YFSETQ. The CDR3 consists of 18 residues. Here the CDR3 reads CASSLLFAGPSSGNTIYF. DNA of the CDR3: TGCGCCAGCAGCTTACTTTTTGCGGGACCCAGCTCTGGAAACACCATATATTTT.

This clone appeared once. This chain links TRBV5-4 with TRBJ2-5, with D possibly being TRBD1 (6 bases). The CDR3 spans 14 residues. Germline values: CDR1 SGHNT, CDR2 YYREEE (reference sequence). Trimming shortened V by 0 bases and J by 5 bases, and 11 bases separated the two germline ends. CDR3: CASSLVGAVETQYF. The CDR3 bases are TGTGCCAGCAGCTTGGTGGGGGCCGTGGAGACCCAGTACTTC.

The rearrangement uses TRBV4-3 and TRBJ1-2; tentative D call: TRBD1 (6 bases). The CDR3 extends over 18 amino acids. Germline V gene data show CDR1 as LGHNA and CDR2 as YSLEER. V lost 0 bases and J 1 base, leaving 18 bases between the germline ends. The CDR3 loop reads CASSQDGGQPALNYGYTF. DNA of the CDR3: TGCGCCAGCAGCCAAGACGGCGGACAGCCCGCCCTTAACTATGGCTACACCTTC.

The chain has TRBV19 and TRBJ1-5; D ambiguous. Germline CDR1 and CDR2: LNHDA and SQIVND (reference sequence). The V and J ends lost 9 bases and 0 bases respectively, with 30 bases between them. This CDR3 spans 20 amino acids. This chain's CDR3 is CARAPSEEPEYSNSNQPQHF. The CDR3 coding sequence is TGTGCCAGAGCGCCCTCGGAGGAGCCTGAGTATTCCAATAGCAATCAGCCCCAGCATTTT. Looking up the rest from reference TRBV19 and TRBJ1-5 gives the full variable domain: DGGITQSPKYLFRKEGQNVTLSCEQNLNHDAMYWYRQDPGQGLRLIYYSQIVNDFQKGDIAEGYSVSREKKESFPLTVTSAQKNPTAFYLCARAPSEEPEYSNSNQPQHFGDGTRLSIL.

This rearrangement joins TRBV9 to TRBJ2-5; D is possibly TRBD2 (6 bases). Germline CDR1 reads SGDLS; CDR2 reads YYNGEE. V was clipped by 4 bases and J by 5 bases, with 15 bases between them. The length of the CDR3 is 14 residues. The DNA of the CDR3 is TGTGCCAGCAGCCCACGACTAGAAGGGGAGACCCAGTACTTC. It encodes CASSPRLEGETQYF.

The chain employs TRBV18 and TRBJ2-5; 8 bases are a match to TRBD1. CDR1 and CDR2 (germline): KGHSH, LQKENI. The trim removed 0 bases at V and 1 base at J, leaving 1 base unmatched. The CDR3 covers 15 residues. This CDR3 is CASSPPGQGQETQYF. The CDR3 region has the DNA TGTGCCAGCTCACCACCTGGACAGGGCCAAGAGACCCAGTACTTC. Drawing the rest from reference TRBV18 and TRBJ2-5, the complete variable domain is NAGVMQNPRHLVRRRGQEARLRCSPMKGHSHVYWYRQLPEEGLKFMVYLQKENIIDESGMPKERFSAEFPKEGPSILRIQQVVRGDSAAYFCASSPPGQGQETQYFGPGTRLLVL.

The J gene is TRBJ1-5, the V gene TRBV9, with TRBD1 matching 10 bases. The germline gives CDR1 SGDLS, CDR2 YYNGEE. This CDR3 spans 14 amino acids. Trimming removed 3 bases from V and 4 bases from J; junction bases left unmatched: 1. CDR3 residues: CASSGGQGNQPQHF. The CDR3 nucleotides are TGTGCCAGCAGCGGGGGACAGGGGAATCAGCCCCAGCATTTT.

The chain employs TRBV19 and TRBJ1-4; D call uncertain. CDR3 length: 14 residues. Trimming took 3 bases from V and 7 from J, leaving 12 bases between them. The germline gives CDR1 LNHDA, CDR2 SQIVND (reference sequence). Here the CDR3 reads CASSISPPGEKLFF. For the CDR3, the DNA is TGTGCCAGTAGTATCTCCCCCCCGGGTGAAAAACTGTTTTTT.

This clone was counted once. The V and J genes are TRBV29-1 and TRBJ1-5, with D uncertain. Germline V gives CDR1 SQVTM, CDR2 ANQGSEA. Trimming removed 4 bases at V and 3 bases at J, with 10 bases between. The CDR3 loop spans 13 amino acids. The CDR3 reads CSVGPGLNQPQHF. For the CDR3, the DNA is TGCAGCGTTGGACCGGGTCTCAATCAGCCCCAGCATTTT.

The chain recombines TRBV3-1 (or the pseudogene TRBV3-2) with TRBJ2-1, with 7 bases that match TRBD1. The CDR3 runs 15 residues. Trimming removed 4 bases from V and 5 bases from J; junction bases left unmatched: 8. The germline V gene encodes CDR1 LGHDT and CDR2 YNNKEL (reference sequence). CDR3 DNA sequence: TGTGCCAGCAGCCCAACTTACAGGGGCAACAATGAGCAGTTCTTC. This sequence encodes CASSPTYRGNNEQFF.

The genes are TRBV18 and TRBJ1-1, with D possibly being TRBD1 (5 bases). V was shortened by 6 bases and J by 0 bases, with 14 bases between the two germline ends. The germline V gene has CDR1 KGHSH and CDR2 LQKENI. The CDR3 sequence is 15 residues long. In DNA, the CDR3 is TGTGCCAGCTCGAACACTGTGACAGTGAACACTGAAGCTTTCTTT. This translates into CASSNTVTVNTEAFF. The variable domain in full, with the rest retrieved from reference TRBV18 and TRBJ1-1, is NAGVMQNPRHLVRRRGQEARLRCSPMKGHSHVYWYRQLPEEGLKFMVYLQKENIIDESGMPKERFSAEFPKEGPSILRIQQVVRGDSAAYFCASSNTVTVNTEAFFGQGTRLTVV.

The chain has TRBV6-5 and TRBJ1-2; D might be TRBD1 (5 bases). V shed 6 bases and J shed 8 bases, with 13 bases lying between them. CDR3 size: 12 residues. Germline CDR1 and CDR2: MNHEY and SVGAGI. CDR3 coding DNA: TGTGCCAGCAGAACAGGAACCGGGGGCTACACCTTC. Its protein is CASRTGTGGYTF.

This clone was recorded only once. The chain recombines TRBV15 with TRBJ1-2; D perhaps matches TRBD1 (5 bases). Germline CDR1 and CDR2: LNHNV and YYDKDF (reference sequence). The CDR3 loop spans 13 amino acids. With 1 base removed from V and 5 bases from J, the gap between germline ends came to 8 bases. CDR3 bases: TGTGCCACCAGCAGAGGGGGGGTGTATGGCTACACCTTC. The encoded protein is CATSRGGVYGYTF. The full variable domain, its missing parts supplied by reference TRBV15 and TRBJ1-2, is DAMVIQNPRYQVTQFGKPVTLSCSQTLNHNVMYWYQQKSSQAPKLLFHYYDKDFNNEADTPDNFQSRRPNTSFCFLDIRSPGLGDTAMYLCATSRGGVYGYTFGSGTRLTVV.

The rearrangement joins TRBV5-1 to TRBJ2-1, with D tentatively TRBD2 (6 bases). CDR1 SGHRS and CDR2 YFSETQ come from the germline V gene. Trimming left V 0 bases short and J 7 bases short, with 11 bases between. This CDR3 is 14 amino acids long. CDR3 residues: CASSLVRGINEQFF. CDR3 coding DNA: TGCGCCAGCAGCTTGGTGCGCGGGATTAATGAGCAGTTCTTC.

Here the CDR3 DNA reads TGTGCCTCCACCAGGGTCCAGGGGGGAGACTACACCTTC. It is translated as CASTRVQGGDYTF. The chain carries TRBV2 and TRBJ1-2, with 7 nucleotides matching TRBD1. Germline lookup yields CDR1 SNHLY and CDR2 FYNNEI. J lost 10 bases, V lost 11 bases, and 16 bases had no gene match. This CDR3 has 13 amino acids.

Here the CDR3 reads CATSRTTSGAFF. CDR3 sequence (DNA): TGTGCCACCAGCAGGACTACCTCGGGAGCTTTCTTT. This sequence joins TRBV15 and TRBJ1-1, with D unresolved. Germline CDR1 reads LNHNV; CDR2 reads YYDKDF (reference sequence). V lost 3 bases, J lost 10 bases, and 12 bases lay in between. The CDR3 is made up of 12 amino acids.

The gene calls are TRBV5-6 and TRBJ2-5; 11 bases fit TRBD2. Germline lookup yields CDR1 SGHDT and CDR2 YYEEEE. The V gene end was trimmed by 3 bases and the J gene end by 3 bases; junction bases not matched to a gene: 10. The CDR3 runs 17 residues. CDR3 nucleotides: TGTGCCAGCAGCTGGCAGGGGCGTAGCGGGGGGGAAGAGACCCAGTACTTC. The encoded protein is CASSWQGRSGGEETQYF.

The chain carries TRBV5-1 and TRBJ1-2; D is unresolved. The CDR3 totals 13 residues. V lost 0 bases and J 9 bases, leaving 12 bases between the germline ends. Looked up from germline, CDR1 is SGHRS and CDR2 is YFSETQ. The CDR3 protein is CASSLVGYGSYTF. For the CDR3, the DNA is TGCGCCAGCAGCTTGGTTGGTTACGGGAGCTACACCTTC.

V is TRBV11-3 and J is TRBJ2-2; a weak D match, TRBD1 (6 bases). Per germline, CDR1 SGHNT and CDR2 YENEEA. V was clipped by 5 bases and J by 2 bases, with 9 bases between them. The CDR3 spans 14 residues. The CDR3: CASSPDRNTGELFF. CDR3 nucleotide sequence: TGTGCCAGCAGCCCGGACAGAAACACCGGGGAGCTGTTTTTT.

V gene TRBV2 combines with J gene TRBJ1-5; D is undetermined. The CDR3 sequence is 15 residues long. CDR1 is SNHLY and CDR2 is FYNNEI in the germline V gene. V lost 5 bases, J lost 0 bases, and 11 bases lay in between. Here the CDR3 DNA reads TGTGCCAGCAGTACCCCCGCCGGTAGCAATCAGCCCCAGCATTTT. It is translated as CASSTPAGSNQPQHF.

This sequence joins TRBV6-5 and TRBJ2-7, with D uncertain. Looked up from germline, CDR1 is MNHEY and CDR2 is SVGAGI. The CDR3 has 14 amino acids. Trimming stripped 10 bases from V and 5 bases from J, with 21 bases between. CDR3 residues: CATTRLAVGDEQYF. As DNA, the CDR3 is TGTGCCACTACCCGGTTGGCAGTGGGCGACGAGCAGTACTTC.

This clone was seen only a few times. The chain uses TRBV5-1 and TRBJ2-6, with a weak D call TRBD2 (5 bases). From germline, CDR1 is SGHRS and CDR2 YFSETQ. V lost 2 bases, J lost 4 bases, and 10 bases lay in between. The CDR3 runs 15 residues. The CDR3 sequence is CASSFEGSGANVLTF. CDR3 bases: TGCGCCAGCAGCTTTGAGGGCTCCGGGGCCAACGTCCTGACTTTC.

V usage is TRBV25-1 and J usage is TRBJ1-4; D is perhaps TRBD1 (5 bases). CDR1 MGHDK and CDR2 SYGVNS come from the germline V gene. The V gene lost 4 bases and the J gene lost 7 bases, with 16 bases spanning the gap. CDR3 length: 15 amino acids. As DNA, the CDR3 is TGTGCCAGCAGTGTATCGGCAGGGCAGGGTGAAAAACTGTTTTTT. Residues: CASSVSAGQGEKLFF.

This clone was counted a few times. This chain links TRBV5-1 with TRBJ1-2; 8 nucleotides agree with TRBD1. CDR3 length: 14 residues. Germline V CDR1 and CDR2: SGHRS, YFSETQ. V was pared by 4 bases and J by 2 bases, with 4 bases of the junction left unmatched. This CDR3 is CASSTDRGNYGYTF. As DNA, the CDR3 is TGCGCCAGCAGCACCGACAGGGGCAACTATGGCTACACCTTC.